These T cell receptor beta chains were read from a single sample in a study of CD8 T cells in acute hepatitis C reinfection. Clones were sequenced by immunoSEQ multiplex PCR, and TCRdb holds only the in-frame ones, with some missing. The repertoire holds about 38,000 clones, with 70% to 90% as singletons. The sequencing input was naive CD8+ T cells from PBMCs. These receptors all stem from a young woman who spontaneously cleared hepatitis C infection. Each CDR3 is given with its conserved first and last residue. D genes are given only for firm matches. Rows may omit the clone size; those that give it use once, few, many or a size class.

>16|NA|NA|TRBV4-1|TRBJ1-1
TGCGCCAGCAGCCACTCCCCGGGAGGGGGTTTCGGTGAAGCTTTCTTT
CASSHSPGGGFGEAFF
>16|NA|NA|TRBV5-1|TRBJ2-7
TGCGCCAGCAGCTTGATAGGGACCTCCAGCAACCACGAGCAGTACTTC
CASSLIGTSSNHEQYF
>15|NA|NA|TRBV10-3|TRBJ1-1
TGTGCCATCCGTGAAGTTACGGGGATGAACACTGAAGCTTTCTTT
CAIREVTGMNTEAFF
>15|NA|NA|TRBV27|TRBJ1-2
TGTGCCAGCAGTTTGTTACCCGCCCCCAGGGATGGCTACACCTTC
CASSLLPAPRDGYTF
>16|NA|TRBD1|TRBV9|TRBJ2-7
TGTGCCAGCAGCGTAGGTTCCGGACAGGGGACCTACGAGCAGTACTTC
CASSVGSGQGTYEQYF
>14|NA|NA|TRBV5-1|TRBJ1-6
TGCGCCAGCAGCTCTTACGAGGGGGATTCACCCCTCCACTTT
CASSSYEGDSPLHF
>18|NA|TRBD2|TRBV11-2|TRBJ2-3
TGTGCCAGCAGCTTAAGTTGGGAGGGTCGATTTAGCACAGATACGCAGTATTTT
CASSLSWEGRFSTDTQYF
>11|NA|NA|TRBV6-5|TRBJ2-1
TGTGCCAGCAGGTCGGGGGACGAGCAGTTCTTC
CASRSGDEQFF
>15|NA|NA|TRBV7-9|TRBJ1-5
TGTGCCAGCAGCAAATTAACAGGCCGTGATCAGCCCCAGCATTTT
CASSKLTGRDQPQHF
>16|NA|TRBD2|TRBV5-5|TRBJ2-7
TGTGCCAGCAGCTGGTGGCAGGGACTAGTATTGAACGAGCAGTACTTC
CASSWWQGLVLNEQYF
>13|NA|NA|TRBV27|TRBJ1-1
TGTGCCAGCAGTTCCCCTTTAACCACTGAAGCTTTCTTT
CASSSPLTTEAFF
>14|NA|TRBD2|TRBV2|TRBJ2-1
TGTGCCACCCGGCCTAGCGGGCCTAACAATGAGCAGTTCTTC
CATRPSGPNNEQFF
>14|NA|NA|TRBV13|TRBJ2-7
TGTGCCAGCAGCTCAACCGGGACCTCCTACGAGCAGTACTTC
CASSSTGTSYEQYF
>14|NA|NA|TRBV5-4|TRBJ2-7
TGTGCCAGCAGCCCAGGAGGTAGCTCCTACGAGCAGTACTTC
CASSPGGSSYEQYF
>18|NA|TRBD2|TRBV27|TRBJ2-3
TGTGCCAGCAGTTTGAGGACCCGGGACTACCCTAGCACAGATACGCAGTATTTT
CASSLRTRDYPSTDTQYF
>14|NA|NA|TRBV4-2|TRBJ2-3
TGTGCCAGCAGCCAAGATCTGGGGGCCGATACGCAGTATTTT
CASSQDLGADTQYF
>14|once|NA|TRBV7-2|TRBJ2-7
TGTGCCAGCAGCATACACGGGAAATACTACGAGCAGTACTTC
CASSIHGKYYEQYF
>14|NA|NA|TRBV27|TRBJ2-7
TGTGCCAGCAGTTTATCCCAGGGAATTTACGAGCAGTACTTC
CASSLSQGIYEQYF
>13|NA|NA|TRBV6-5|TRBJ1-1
TGTGCCAGCAGTTACGTAGGGTTCACTGAAGCTTTCTTT
CASSYVGFTEAFF
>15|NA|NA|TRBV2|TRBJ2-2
TGTGCCAGCATGACCGGGACGACGAACACCGGGGAGCTGTTTTTT
CASMTGTTNTGELFF
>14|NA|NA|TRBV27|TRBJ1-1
TGTGCCAGCAGTTTCAGGGGAACCACCACTGAAGCTTTCTTT
CASSFRGTTTEAFF
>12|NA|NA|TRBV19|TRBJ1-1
TGTGCCAGTAAGCCGGGGGGCACTGAAGCTTTCTTT
CASKPGGTEAFF
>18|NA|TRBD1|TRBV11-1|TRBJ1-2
TGTGCCAGCAGCGGATCCAAGAGACAGGGGCCTTCAAACTATGGCTACACCTTC
CASSGSKRQGPSNYGYTF
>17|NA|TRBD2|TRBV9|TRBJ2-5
TGTGCCAGCAGCGTAGCGGGGGGGCCAGGTAGACAAGAGACCCAGTACTTC
CASSVAGGPGRQETQYF
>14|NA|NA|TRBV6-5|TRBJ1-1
TGTGCCAGCAGTTACGACACCTTAGGGACTGAAGCTTTCTTT
CASSYDTLGTEAFF
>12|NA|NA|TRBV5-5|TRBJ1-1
TGTGCCAGCAGCTTAGGGGATACTGAAGCTTTCTTT
CASSLGDTEAFF
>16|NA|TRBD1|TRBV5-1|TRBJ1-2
TGCGCCAGCAGCCCTGAACCGGGACAGGGAGAGGATGGCTACACCTTC
CASSPEPGQGEDGYTF
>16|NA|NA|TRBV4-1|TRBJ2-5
TGCGCCAGCAGCCTTCAGATAGGGCAGGGGCAGGAGACCCAGTACTTC
CASSLQIGQGQETQYF
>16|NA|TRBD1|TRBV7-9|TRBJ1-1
TGTGCCAGCAGCCTCGTTGGACAGGGGATCAACACTGAAGCTTTCTTT
CASSLVGQGINTEAFF
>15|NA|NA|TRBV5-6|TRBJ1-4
TGTGCCAGCAGCTTGGCAGGGTCGCCTAATGAAAAACTGTTTTTT
CASSLAGSPNEKLFF
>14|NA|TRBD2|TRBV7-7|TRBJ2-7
TGTGCCAGCAGCTTAAGGGAGGGTTGGCACGAGCAGTACTTC
CASSLREGWHEQYF
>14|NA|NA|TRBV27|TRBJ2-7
TGTGCCAGCAGTTTCAATTGGCCCCCCTACGAGCAGTACTTC
CASSFNWPPYEQYF
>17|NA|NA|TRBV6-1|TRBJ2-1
TGTGCCAGCAGTGAATGGGGGCCGGTTGGCTCCTACAATGAGCAGTTCTTC
CASSEWGPVGSYNEQFF
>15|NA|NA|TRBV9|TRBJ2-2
TGTGCCAGCAGCGTATCAGGGGCCTACACCGGGGAGCTGTTTTTT
CASSVSGAYTGELFF
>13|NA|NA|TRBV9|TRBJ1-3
TGTGCCAGCAGCACAGGGTCCGGAAACACCATATATTTT
CASSTGSGNTIYF
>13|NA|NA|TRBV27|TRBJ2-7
TGTGCCAGCAGTGGCGGCCCTGCCTACGAGCAGTACTTC
CASSGGPAYEQYF
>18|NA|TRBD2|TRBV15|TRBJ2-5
TGTGCCACCAGCAGAGATGTTCTAGCGGGAATTTCGGGAGAGACCCAGTACTTC
CATSRDVLAGISGETQYF
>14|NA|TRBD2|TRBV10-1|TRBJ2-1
TGCGCCAGCAGTGAGTCGTATAGCGGGACTGAGCAGTTCTTC
CASSESYSGTEQFF
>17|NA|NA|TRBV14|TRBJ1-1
TGTGCCAGCAGCCAGTCGGACGAAAGGTATTGGAACACTGAAGCTTTCTTT
CASSQSDERYWNTEAFF
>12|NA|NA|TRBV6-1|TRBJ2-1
TGTGCCAGCAGTGCCCCTCGGCATGAGCAGTTCTTC
CASSAPRHEQFF
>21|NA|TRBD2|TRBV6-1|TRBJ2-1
TGTGCCAGCAGTGAAAGCGGGGGGGGAGGTTTTATTACTAGCTCCTACAATGAGCAGTTCTTC
CASSESGGGGFITSSYNEQFF
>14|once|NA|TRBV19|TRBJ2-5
TGTGCCAGTAGTATATATTCAGCGCAAGAGACCCAGTACTTC
CASSIYSAQETQYF
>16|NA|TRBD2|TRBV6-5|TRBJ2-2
TGTGCCAGCAGTTACTCACTAGCGCTCGGTGGTGGGGAGCTGTTTTTT
CASSYSLALGGGELFF
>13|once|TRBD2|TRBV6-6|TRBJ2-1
TGTGCCACCTACGGGACTAGCAAAAATGAGCAGTTCTTC
CATYGTSKNEQFF
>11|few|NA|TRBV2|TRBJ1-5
TGTGCCAGCAGGTCTAGTCAGCCCCAGCATTTT
CASRSSQPQHF
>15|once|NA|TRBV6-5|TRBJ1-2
TGTGCCAGCAGTCCATTTATTCCTATGCACTATGGCTACACCTTC
CASSPFIPMHYGYTF
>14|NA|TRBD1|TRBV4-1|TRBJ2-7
TGCGCCAGCAGCCAGGACAGGTGGGTCGGCGAGCAGTACTTC
CASSQDRWVGEQYF
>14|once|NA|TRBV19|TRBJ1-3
TGTGCCAGTGCGGGACCCTACTCTGGAAACACCATATATTTT
CASAGPYSGNTIYF
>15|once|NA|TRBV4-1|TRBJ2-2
TGCGCCAGCAGCCAAACTGGAGGGGGATCCGGGGAGCTGTTTTTT
CASSQTGGGSGELFF
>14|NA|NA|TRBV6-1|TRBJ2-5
TGTGCCAGCAGTGATCTAGCTGGGAGGGAGACCCAGTACTTC
CASSDLAGRETQYF
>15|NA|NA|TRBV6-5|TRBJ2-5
TGTGCCAGCAGTTATACCACAGGGTTTCAAGAGACCCAGTACTTC
CASSYTTGFQETQYF
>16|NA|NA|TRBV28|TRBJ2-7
TGTGCCAGCAGTTTAGTCAGGGGGACTAGCTCCTACGAGCAGTACTTC
CASSLVRGTSSYEQYF
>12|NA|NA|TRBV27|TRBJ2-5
TGTGCCAGCAGGTTATTAGATGGGACCCAGTACTTC
CASRLLDGTQYF
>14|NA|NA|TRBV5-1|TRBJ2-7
TGCGCCAGCAGCTTAACGACAGACTCCTACGAGCAGTACTTC
CASSLTTDSYEQYF
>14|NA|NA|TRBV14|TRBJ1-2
TGTGCCAGCAGCCAAGATTTGAACGCTTATGGCTACACCTTC
CASSQDLNAYGYTF
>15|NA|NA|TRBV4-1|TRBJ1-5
TGCGCCAGCAGCCAAGGTAGGGGAAGCAATCAGCCCCAGCATTTT
CASSQGRGSNQPQHF
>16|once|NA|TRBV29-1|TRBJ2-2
TGCAGCGTTGAGGGAGGGGGTCAACCCGCCGTCCGGGAGCTGTTTTTT
CSVEGGGQPAVRELFF
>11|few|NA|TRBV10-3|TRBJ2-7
TGTGCCATCAGTGGCCTCAACGAGCAGTACTTC
CAISGLNEQYF